This T cell receptor beta chain comes out of a study of blood T cell repertoires in COVID-19 (TCRdb year 2020). A note on the overall study: Samples covering the acute and convalescent phases of COVID-19 were provided by collaborators in the United States, Italy and Spain. The material from the prospective study consisted of cDNA or gDNA derived from T cells, B-cell-depleted T cells, or PBMCs. Samples came from the ongoing ImmuneRACE study (first 160 participants) plus 1,254 subjects from 6 global collaborators. The repertoires were released in a freely available public database meant as a resource for research on the immune response to SARS-CoV-2. Where available, HLA class I and class II types were taken from metadata supplied by the sample provider and were not determined by assay-based typing. Subjects who had been exposed to COVID-19, were actively infected with it, or had recovered from it provided the deeply sampled blood TCRbeta repertoires that made up the dataset. A de-identified subject ID, COVID-19 status, age in years and sex were almost always included in the sample metadata. Overall study outcomes, separate from this receptor: Clinical and demographic metadata were provided uncurated, with the amount varying by source and participant.

The CDR3 runs 17 amino acids, cysteine and phenylalanine included. The DNA shown is the 51-base CDR3, in frame from base 1. CDR1 is given as SEHNR and CDR2 as FQNEAQ, both from the germline V gene (reference sequence). Trimming accounts for 1 base at V and 2 bases at J, while the number of junction bases matched to no gene is 6. Collaborating institutions collected whole blood in K2EDTA tubes following their own protocols. For TCRbeta analysis, collaborators shipped samples as frozen whole blood, isolated PBMCs, or DNA extracted from either of those sample types. Worth noting for this clone: This receptor's antigen is unknown. No clone much larger than this one lies a single base away; base qualities are absent.

TCRbeta CDR3 regions were amplified from genomic DNA by means of the immunoSEQ Assay, a bias-controlled multiplex PCR. In the paper's pipeline: The number of nucleated cells in each sample was estimated by amplification of reference gene primers within the assay. Sequence reads were collapsed and filtered to measure the absolute abundance of every unique TCRbeta CDR3 rearrangement. For each sample, productive Simpson clonality was calculated by taking the square root of Simpson's diversity index across productive rearrangements. Drawn from immuneACCESS, this table holds only the in-frame rearrangements with V and J called that TCRdb kept. Clones are partly lost; checked studies trace under half to an unresolved V gene and leave the rest unexplained. D and trimming were read from the DNA, whereas the V and J calls and clone size are those reported in that table. The sample table records tens of thousands of clones; approximately 84% of these occur just once. The ten largest clones add up to under 3% of the sample.

Specimen: peripheral blood. The sequence links TRBV7-9 to TRBJ2-5, and 11 junction bases match TRBD2. This sequence originates from a man aged 45-65 years with acute or convalescent COVID-19. CDR3 protein: CASSLGMGLAEQETQYF. The DNA is as follows: TGTGCCAGCAGCTTAGGGATGGGACTAGCGGAACAAGAGACCCAGTACTTC.